This T cell receptor beta chain was documented in a study of regulatory T cells in long-lasting Graves disease. Time point given: newly diagnosed GD, antithyroid drugs for less than 3 months. After RNA was extracted from PBMCs, the TCR library was made from it. This clonotype was seen only a few times. Combining iRepertoire HTBI primers with Arm-PCR of CDR3 regions, the authors built TCR beta libraries. TCRdb ran MiXCR on the multiplex PCR reads and lists one entry per CDR3 protein. The sample has 350,000 to 550,000 distinct CDR3 sequences, roughly 15% seen once. The CDR3 consists of 16 residues. The germline CDR1 and CDR2 sequences are ENHRY and SYGVKD. V was shortened by 0 bases and J by 3 bases, with 15 bases between the two germline ends. The same sample was also studied in work on T cells in Graves' hyperthyroidism and ophthalmopathy.

This chain connects TRBV10-3 to TRBJ2-7, with D possibly TRBD1 on 6 matching bases. Material: peripheral blood mononuclear cells (PBMCs), obtained at new diagnosis, from a patient treated with antithyroid drugs. The sequence came from a woman aged 18-29 years with Graves disease. Here the CDR3 reads CAISESADSPHYEQYF. The CDR3 DNA reads TGTGCCATCAGTGAGTCTGCGGACAGTCCCCACTACGAGCAGTACTTC.